The 16 T cell receptor beta chains below come from one sample, sequenced in a study of T cells in women clearing cervical HPV infection. The repertoire was sequenced with immunoSEQ multiplex PCR; TCRdb's copy has only in-frame clones and lacks some. The sample table sets out some 30,000 clones. The sample was blood buffy coat. These receptors were obtained from a woman between 18 and 70 years old with a cervical HPV16 infection that either progressed to CIN3+ or cleared (not recorded which).

In the case of this clone: Its ends do not fully match the called genes, so a read error is possible. The sequence runs out 3 residues before the end of the CDR3; the remainder is reconstructed from the germline J gene. The chain joins TRBV4-2 to TRBJ2-1; TRBD2 agrees at 10 bases. Germline-derived CDR1 and CDR2 are LGHNA and YNFKEQ. The CDR3 contains 16 residues. The CDR3 here is CASSQDLAGVYNEQFF. The DNA read from the CDR3 is TGCGCCAGCAGCCAGGATCTAGCGGGAGTATACAATGAG.

On this clone itself: Sequencing ends 3 residues short of the CDR3 end; the germline J gene provides the rest. This chain uses TRBV14 with TRBJ2-1, with 7 positions matching TRBD1. The germline gives CDR1 SGHDN, CDR2 FVKESK. The CDR3 is 16 residues long. V lost 4 bases and J lost 1; bases outside the gene matches: 7. CDR3 protein: CASSPHATGSYNEQFF. The sequenced CDR3 bases are TGTGCCAGCAGCCCACATGCGACAGGGTCCTACAATGAG.

Points on this clone: With the read ending 3 residues before the CDR3 end, the germline J gene is used to fill in that end. The V gene is TRBV6-1, the J gene TRBJ1-4; weak D call: TRBD1 (6 bases). Between the trimmed V and J ends, which lost 1 base and 2 bases, there was a span of 14 bases. The CDR3 runs to 17 residues. From germline, CDR1 is MNHNS and CDR2 SASEGT. The part of the CDR3 DNA that was read is TGTGCCAGCAGTGAAGTTGTCTTGGGGGCGACTAATGAAAAA. It specifies CASSEVVLGATNEK. The whole CDR3 region reads CASSEVVLGATNEKLFF.

In regard to this clone: The CDR3 end lies 3 residues beyond the end of the read and is filled in from the germline J gene. The gene calls are TRBV11-2 and TRBJ1-1; tentatively, D is TRBD1 (6 bases). The CDR3 extends over 14 amino acids. CDR1 is SGHAT, CDR2 FQNNGV, per germline. The sequenced part of the CDR3 DNA is TGTGCCAGCAGCTCACTAGCGGGGGCTCAGACT. It translates to CASSSLAGAQT. The whole CDR3 is CASSSLAGAQTAFF.

On this clone itself: Read sequence stops 3 residues before the CDR3 end, and the germline J gene provides the missing end. The chain links TRBV19 to TRBJ2-3; D gene unclear. Germline CDR1 is LNHDA and CDR2 is SQIVND (reference sequence). V shed 6 bases and J shed 0 bases, with 10 bases lying between them. The length of the CDR3 is 14 residues. CDR3 bases read: TGTGCCAGTAGGAGGAAGGGTAGCACAGATACG. Its protein product is CASRRKGSTDT. The CDR3 reads in full as CASRRKGSTDTQYF.

A word on this clone: The read gets to within 3 residues of the CDR3 end, and the germline J gene fills in the rest. The chain links TRBV5-4 to TRBJ1-3; 8 bases align to TRBD1. This CDR3 contains 13 residues. Germline assignment: CDR1 SGHNT and CDR2 YYREEE (reference sequence). After removal of 0 bases from V and 7 bases from J, the junction contained 0 bases not matched to a gene. The covered CDR3 bases are TGTGCCAGCAGCTTGGACAGGGGGAACACC. Amino acids: CASSLDRGNT. The whole CDR3 protein is CASSLDRGNTIYF.

Turning to this clone: The CDR3 goes on 3 residues after the read ends, and that part is filled in from the germline J gene. The V call is TRBV10-3, the J call TRBJ2-3; 13 nucleotides align to TRBD2. With V trimmed by 6 bases and J by 6 bases, 3 bases remained unmatched. Germline CDR1 and CDR2: ENHRY and SYGVKD. The CDR3 is made up of 14 amino acids. CDR3 sequence reads: CAISGTSGEDTQYF. The DNA read from the CDR3 is TGTGCCATCAGCGGGACTAGCGGGGAGGATACG.

The CDR3 bases that were read are TGCAGTGCTAGGACTAGCGGGAGTGGCACAGATACG. Its protein is CSARTSGSGTDT. The complete CDR3 reads CSARTSGSGTDTQYF. The genes are TRBV20-1 and TRBJ2-3; TRBD2 matches at 12 bases. Read sequence stops 3 residues before the CDR3 end, and the germline J gene provides the missing end. The CDR3 runs to 15 residues. The J segment lost 1 base and the V segment lost 3 bases, leaving 2 bases of the junction unmatched. Per germline, CDR1 DFQATT and CDR2 SNEGSKA (reference sequence).

The CDR3 DNA, read in part, is TGTGCCATCAGAGGGACTAGCGGGTCCTACAATGAG. This translates into CAIRGTSGSYNE. The full CDR3 protein reads CAIRGTSGSYNEQFF. V is TRBV10-3 and J is TRBJ2-1, with 12 bases lining up with TRBD2. The observed sequence ends 3 residues before the CDR3 terminus, with the missing tail filled in from the germline J gene. Germline V gives CDR1 ENHRY, CDR2 SYGVKD. This CDR3 spans 15 amino acids. With V trimmed by 6 bases and J by 1 base, 1 base remained unmatched.

CDR3 amino acids: CASSPRDSLRGNTEAFF. CDR3 bases read: TGTGCCAGCTCACCTCGGGACAGCCTTCGAGGGAACACTGAA. This rearrangement joins TRBV18 to TRBJ1-1; the match to TRBD1 covers 7 bases. The CDR3 is cut off 3 residues early in the read; its end comes from the germline J gene. Trimming cost V 3 bases and J 1 base; bases outside gene matches: 11. The CDR3 has 17 amino acids. Looked up from germline, CDR1 is KGHSH and CDR2 is LQKENI.

To note about this clone: Sequencing ends 3 residues short of the CDR3 end; the germline J gene provides the rest. This chain connects TRBV13 to TRBJ2-4, with 10 bases that match TRBD1. The CDR3 spans 14 residues. Germline CDR1 is PRHDT and CDR2 is FYEKMQ (reference sequence). V shed 5 bases and J 8 bases; nucleotides not matched to a gene: 6. The sequenced part of the CDR3 DNA is TGTGCCAGCAGCCCCGGGACAGGGGAATACATT. It specifies CASSPGTGEYI. The full CDR3 sequence reads CASSPGTGEYIQYF.

A remark on this clone: The CDR3 end lies 3 residues beyond the end of the read and is filled in from the germline J gene. V and J are TRBV7-2 and TRBJ1-6, with TRBD1 identical over 10 bases. The CDR3 length is 15 residues. V was pared by 10 bases and J by 9 bases, with 12 bases of the junction left unmatched. From germline, CDR1 is SGHTA and CDR2 FQGNSA. The CDR3: CATTRDRGDASPLHF. The CDR3 DNA, read in part, is TGTGCCACCACCCGGGACAGGGGTGATGCTTCACCC.

Turning to this clone: The read stops 3 residues short of the end of the CDR3; the missing end is completed from the germline J gene. The rearrangement joins TRBV19 to TRBJ2-2; D is possibly TRBD1 (6 bases). The CDR3 totals 14 residues. The germline gives CDR1 LNHDA, CDR2 SQIVND (reference sequence). Trimming removed 7 bases from V and 4 bases from J, with 13 bases in between. The CDR3 DNA, read in part, is TGTGCCAGTACCCCTTTGGACAGCACCGGGGAG. Amino acid sequence: CASTPLDSTGE. The full CDR3 reads CASTPLDSTGELFF. Using reference TRBV19 and TRBJ2-2 for the parts outside the CDR3, the full variable domain is DGGITQSPKYLFRKEGQNVTLSCEQNLNHDAMYWYRQDPGQGLRLIYYSQIVNDFQKGDIAEGYSVSREKKESFPLTVTSAQKNPTAFYLCASTPLDSTGELFFGEGSRLTVL.

Details on this clone: The CDR3 end lies 3 residues beyond the end of the read and is filled in from the germline J gene. V and J are TRBV7-3 and TRBJ2-1, with D unclear. The CDR3 length is 13 residues. V dropped 2 bases and J dropped 6 bases, with 8 bases sitting between them. Per the germline V gene, CDR1 is SGHTA and CDR2 is FQGTGA. CDR3 region: CASSLHNLNEQFF. The covered CDR3 bases are TGTGCCAGCAGCTTACACAACCTCAATGAG.

As for this clone: Read sequence stops 3 residues before the CDR3 end, and the germline J gene provides the missing end. This same CDR3 is encoded by further DNA sequences in the sample. V is TRBV19 and J is TRBJ2-1, with a tentative D call TRBD1 (6 bases). The CDR3 has 13 residues. CDR1 is LNHDA, CDR2 SQIVND, per germline (reference sequence). With 5 bases removed from V and 3 bases from J, the gap between germline ends came to 8 bases. CDR3 DNA (partial): TGTGCCAGTAGTCCCAGGGGCTACAATGAG. Translating it yields CASSPRGYNE. The full CDR3 is CASSPRGYNEQFF.

For this clone: Coverage ceases 3 residues before the CDR3 finishes, and the germline J gene fills in the end. This chain connects TRBV6-2 or TRBV6-3 to TRBJ2-1, with a possible D match to TRBD2 (5 bases). V was trimmed by 5 bases and J by 6 bases, leaving 14 bases between them. This CDR3 is built from 14 residues. The germline gives CDR1 MNHEY, CDR2 SVGEGT. The CDR3 here is CASSLLAGLNEQFF. CDR3 bases read: TGTGCCAGCAGTCTTCTAGCAGGCCTCAATGAG.